This is a list of T cell receptor beta chains from one sample in a study of response to subunit inactivated influenza vaccine. One entry per CDR3 protein results from TCRdb running MiXCR on the RT-PCR reads. Of over 750,000 distinct CDR3 sequences in the sample, approximately 22% were seen once. Sequenced material: PBMCs from blood, taken around 5 days after vaccination. Source of these receptors: a man aged 50 to 59 who received an inactivated influenza vaccine. CDR3s include the opening cysteine and the closing phenylalanine or tryptophan. D genes are given only for firm matches. Rows give clone size only sometimes, using once, few, many, or a class for an expanded clone.

TRBV3-1	NA	NA	TRBJ2-1	CASSQGSGYYNEQFF	TGTGCCAGCAGCCAAGGTAGCGGATACTACAATGAGCAGTTCTTC
TRBV6-5	NA	NA	TRBJ2-3	CASSYSALAPDTQYF	TGTGCCAGCAGTTACAGTGCCTTGGCCCCAGATACGCAGTATTTT
TRBV6-2/TRBV6-3	NA	few	TRBJ2-2	CASSYGPGVSTGELFF	TGTGCCAGCAGTTACGGGCCGGGAGTATCCACCGGGGAGCTGTTTTTT
TRBV7-9	NA	few	TRBJ2-1	CASSPRGQYHEQFF	TGTGCCAGCAGCCCCCGAGGACAGTACCATGAGCAGTTCTTC
TRBV28	TRBD2	few	TRBJ2-7	CASLTLSSGTAGGEQYF	TGTGCCAGCCTAACATTGTCATCCGGGACAGCGGGGGGGGAGCAGTACTTC
TRBV12-3/TRBV12-4	TRBD1	NA	TRBJ2-7	CASSPQDRGPHTYEQYF	TGTGCCAGCAGTCCACAGGACAGGGGACCACATACCTACGAGCAGTACTTC
TRBV7-6	NA	NA	TRBJ2-7	CASSTGTTIGGYEQYF	TGTGCCAGCAGCACCGGGACGACAATTGGGGGGTACGAGCAGTACTTC
TRBV6-1	TRBD2	NA	TRBJ2-5	CASGGLGRVGETQYF	TGTGCCAGCGGCGGCCTAGGGAGGGTTGGAGAGACCCAGTACTTC
TRBV4-3	TRBD1	few	TRBJ2-3	CASSQAGTGDTDTQYF	TGCGCCAGCAGCCAAGCCGGGACAGGGGACACAGATACGCAGTATTTT
TRBV6-1	TRBD1	few	TRBJ1-2	CASSQYKTGAGYTF	TGTGCCAGCAGCCAATACAAGACAGGGGCCGGCTACACCTTC
TRBV24-1	TRBD1	NA	TRBJ2-3	CATSDRDRGLGTQYF	TGTGCCACCAGTGATAGGGACAGGGGATTGGGTACGCAGTATTTT
TRBV5-8	TRBD1	few	TRBJ2-3	CASSFRGQATDTQYF	TGTGCCAGCAGCTTTCGAGGACAGGCCACGGATACGCAGTATTTT
TRBV5-1	NA	NA	TRBJ2-1	CASSLGSSWSSYNEQFF	TGCGCCAGCAGCTTAGGGTCTAGCTGGAGCTCCTACAATGAGCAGTTCTTC
TRBV6-2/TRBV6-3	NA	NA	TRBJ2-1	CASSSRGAPETEQFF	TGTGCCAGCAGCTCCCGGGGGGCCCCGGAGACTGAGCAGTTCTTC
TRBV6-4	NA	few	TRBJ2-6	CASKGRDKAF	TGTGCCAGCAAGGGGCGGGACAAGGCTTTC
TRBV9	NA	NA	TRBJ1-6	CASSVRQSDNSPLHF	TGTGCCAGCAGCGTCCGACAGAGCGATAATTCACCCCTCCACTTT
TRBV5-5	NA	NA	TRBJ2-5	CASSPGLFETQYF	TGTGCCAGCAGCCCGGGGCTCTTCGAGACCCAGTACTTC